The clone carrying this TCR beta chain was seen at least ten times. Its antigen remains unidentified. Stable Graves' hyperthyroidism meant no ophthalmopathy progression within 18 months. Patients aged 18 to 65 had newly diagnosed hyperthyroidism that had lasted under 2 months. The CDR3 regions of TCR beta were amplified from RNA transcripts. TCR CDR3 underwent first-round RT-PCR with the HTBI primer set. From the multiplex PCR reads, TCRdb called clonotypes with MiXCR, one entry per CDR3 protein. In the table there are around 500,000 distinct CDR3 sequences, 13% to 15% of which are singletons. The sample is drawn from a study of T cells in Graves' hyperthyroidism and ophthalmopathy. Findings and caveats of the study: Most clonotypes that expanded in the thyroid above 0.001 also showed up in blood. In the analysis, a 13 V-J model separated ophthalmopathy from stable hyperthyroidism.

Germline CDR1 reads MNHNS; CDR2 reads SASEGT. The germline V and J ends were trimmed by 7 bases and 7 bases, with 19 bases remaining between them. The CDR3 is 14 residues long. The source of this sequence is a woman between 18 and 29 years old with Graves' hyperthyroidism. Material for sequencing was blood. This chain connects TRBV6-1 to TRBJ1-2; D is uncertain. CDR3 loop: CASTLDTWQSGYTF. The CDR3 DNA reads as TGTGCCAGCACCCTAGACACCTGGCAGAGTGGCTACACCTTC.